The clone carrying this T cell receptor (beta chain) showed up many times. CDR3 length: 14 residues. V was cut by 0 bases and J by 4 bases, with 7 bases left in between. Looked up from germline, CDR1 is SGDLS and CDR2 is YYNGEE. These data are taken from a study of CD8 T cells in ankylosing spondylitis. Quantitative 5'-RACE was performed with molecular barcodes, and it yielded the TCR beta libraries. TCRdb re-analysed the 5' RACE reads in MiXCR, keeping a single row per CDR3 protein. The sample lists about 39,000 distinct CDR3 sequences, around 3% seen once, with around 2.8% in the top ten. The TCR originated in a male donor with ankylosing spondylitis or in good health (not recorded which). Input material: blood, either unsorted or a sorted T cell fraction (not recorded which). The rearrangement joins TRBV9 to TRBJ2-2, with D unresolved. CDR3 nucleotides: TGTGCCAGCAGCGTAGTACAGTCCACCGGGGAGCTGTTTTTT. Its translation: CASSVVQSTGELFF.